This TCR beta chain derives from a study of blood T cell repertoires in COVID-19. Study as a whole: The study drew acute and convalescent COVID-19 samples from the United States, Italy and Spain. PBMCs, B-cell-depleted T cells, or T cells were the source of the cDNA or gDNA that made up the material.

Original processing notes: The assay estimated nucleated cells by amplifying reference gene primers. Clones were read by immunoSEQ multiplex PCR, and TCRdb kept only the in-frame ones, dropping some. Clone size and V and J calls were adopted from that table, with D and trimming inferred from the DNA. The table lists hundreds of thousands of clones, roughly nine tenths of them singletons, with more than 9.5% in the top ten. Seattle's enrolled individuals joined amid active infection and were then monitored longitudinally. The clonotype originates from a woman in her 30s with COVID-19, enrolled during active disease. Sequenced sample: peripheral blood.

The CDR3 DNA reads TGTGCCAGCAGTTTAACAGTCCTTCACGATTCACCCCTCCACTTT. It specifies CASSLTVLHDSPLHF. The V call is TRBV6-5, the J call TRBJ1-6; D gene ambiguous. Germline CDR1 reads MNHEY; CDR2 reads SVGAGI. CDR3 length: 15 residues. Trimming left V 4 bases short and J 8 bases short, with 15 bases between.